These 5 T cell receptor beta chains originate from one sample sequenced in a study of chemoradiotherapy in HPV16-positive cancers. Sequencing was performed with immunoSEQ multiplex PCR; in TCRdb, only in-frame clones are kept and a portion is missing. The table shows thousands of clones, with 80% to 85% occurring only once. Sampling was done from a patient who underwent chemoradiotherapy. The receptors were sampled from a human donor with HPV-associated anogenital cancer.

This clone has only one observation. This chain links TRBV28 with TRBJ1-3; no firm D call. The germline CDR1 and CDR2 sequences are MDHEN and SYDVKM. The CDR3 totals 12 residues. The V and J ends lost 8 bases and 4 bases respectively, with 9 bases between them. CDR3 region: CASGRDGNTIYF. The CDR3 DNA is TGTGCCAGCGGAAGAGACGGAAACACCATATATTTT.

The chain recombines TRBV29-1 with TRBJ2-5; 7 nucleotides line up with TRBD2. This CDR3 contains 16 residues. V gave up 3 bases and J gave up 2 bases; unmatched junction bases: 12. Germline V lookup: CDR1 SQVTM, CDR2 ANQGSEA. DNA of the CDR3: TGCAGCGTTGATCCTGGGGAGGGCCCCCCGCAAGAGACCCAGTACTTC. Protein: CSVDPGEGPPQETQYF. Complete variable domain (other parts from reference TRBV29-1 and TRBJ2-5): SAVISQKPSRDICQRGTSLTIQCQVDSQVTMMFWYRQQPGQSLTLIATANQGSEATYESGFVIDKFPISRPNLTFSTLTVSNMSPEDSSIYLCSVDPGEGPPQETQYFGPGTRLLVL.

This chain uses TRBV30 with TRBJ2-7; 9 nucleotides match TRBD2. The J segment lost 0 bases and the V segment lost 2 bases, leaving 2 bases of the junction unmatched. Per germline, CDR1 GTSNPN and CDR2 SVGIG (reference sequence). The CDR3 runs to 14 residues. CDR3 sequence (DNA): TGTGCCTGGAGTCTAGCGGGAACCTCCTACGAGCAGTACTTC. Translation: CAWSLAGTSYEQYF.

This chain links TRBV9 with TRBJ2-1; D is possibly TRBD1 or TRBD2 (5 bases each). Trimming took off 2 bases at V and 10 bases at J, with 19 bases between the two ends. From germline, CDR1 is SGDLS and CDR2 YYNGEE. The CDR3 runs 15 residues. The CDR3 loop reads CASSVYPSLTAEQFF. As DNA, the CDR3 is TGTGCCAGCAGCGTCTACCCTAGCTTGACAGCCGAGCAGTTCTTC.

The chain uses TRBV5-6 and TRBJ2-5, with 9 bases fitting TRBD2. V trimming: 2 bases; J trimming: 5 bases; junction bases outside the gene matches: 16. This CDR3 is built from 18 residues. Germline CDR1 is SGHDT and CDR2 is YYEEEE. CDR3 in DNA: TGTGCCAGCAGCTTTGAGCGTCGAGCGGGGGGAGTCGGGGAGACCCAGTACTTC. Its translation is CASSFERRAGGVGETQYF.